This TCR beta chain derives from a study of cytotoxic CD8 clonotypes in ibrutinib-treated CLL. About this clone itself: The antigen is undetermined.

Profiling relied on immunoSEQ multiplex PCR, and the TCRdb table lists in-frame clones only, not all of them. The sample has roughly 97,000 clones; 78% are singletons. Points from the study as a whole: The clonality rise at ibrutinib response reflected private clonotype expansion.

Trimming at V came to 4 bases and at J to 6 bases, leaving 5 bases not matched to a gene. CDR3 length: 13 residues. Germline loops: CDR1 MNHNS, CDR2 SASEGT. The source is a human donor with chronic lymphocytic leukemia. The sample here was PBMCs, taken after 12 months of ibrutinib treatment. The V and J genes are TRBV6-1 and TRBJ1-2; TRBD1 matches at 7 bases. This CDR3 is CASSATGRDGYTF. CDR3 coding DNA: TGTGCCAGCAGTGCGACAGGGAGGGATGGCTACACCTTC.